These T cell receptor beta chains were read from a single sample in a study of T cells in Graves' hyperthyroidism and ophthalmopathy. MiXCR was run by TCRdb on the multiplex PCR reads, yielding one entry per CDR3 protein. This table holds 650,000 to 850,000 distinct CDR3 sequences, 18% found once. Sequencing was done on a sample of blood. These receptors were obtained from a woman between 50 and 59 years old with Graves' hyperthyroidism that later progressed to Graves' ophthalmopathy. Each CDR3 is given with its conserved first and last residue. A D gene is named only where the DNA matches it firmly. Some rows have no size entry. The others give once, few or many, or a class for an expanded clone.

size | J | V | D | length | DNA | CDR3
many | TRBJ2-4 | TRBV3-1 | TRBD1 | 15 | TGTGCCAGCAGCCAAGTCACAGGGGGCTTAAACATTCAGTACTTC | CASSQVTGGLNIQYF
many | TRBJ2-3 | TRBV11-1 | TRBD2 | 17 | TGTGCCAGCAGCTTGCGGACTAGCGGGGGCCGCACAGATACGCAGTATTTT | CASSLRTSGGRTDTQYF
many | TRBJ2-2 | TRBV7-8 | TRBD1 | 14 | TGTGCCAGCAGCAGGGACAGGGGTGGCGGGGAGCTGTTTTTT | CASSRDRGGGELFF
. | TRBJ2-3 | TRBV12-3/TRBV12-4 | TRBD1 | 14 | TGTGCCAGCGTCGACAGGGTGGACACAGATACGCAGTATTTT | CASVDRVDTDTQYF
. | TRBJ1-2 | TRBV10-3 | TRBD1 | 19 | TGTGCCATCAATGCGACCTTCCGGGACAGGGGGCTTAGTAACTATGGCTACACCTTC | CAINATFRDRGLSNYGYTF
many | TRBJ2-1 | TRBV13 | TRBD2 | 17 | TGTGCCAGCAGCTTGTCCAGCGCGGGGGGCCCGCACAATGAGCAGTTCTTC | CASSLSSAGGPHNEQFF
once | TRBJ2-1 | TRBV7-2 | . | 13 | TGTGCCAGCAGCTTAGGAGGGTTTCATGAGCAGTTCTTC | CASSLGGFHEQFF
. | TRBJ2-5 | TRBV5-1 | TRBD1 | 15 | TGCGCCAGCAGCTCTTCAGGGGGCATTGGAGAGACCCAGTACTTC | CASSSSGGIGETQYF
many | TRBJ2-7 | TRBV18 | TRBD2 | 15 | TGTGCCAGCTCACTCCATTCGGGGGGAACCTACGAGCAGTACTTC | CASSLHSGGTYEQYF
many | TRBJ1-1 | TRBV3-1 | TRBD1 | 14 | TGTGCCAGCAGTCGAAGGGACAGGGGAGGCGAAGCTTTCTTT | CASSRRDRGGEAFF
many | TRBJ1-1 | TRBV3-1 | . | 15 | TGTGCCAGCAGCCAAGATCCGGGAGGTAACACTGAAGCTTTCTTT | CASSQDPGGNTEAFF
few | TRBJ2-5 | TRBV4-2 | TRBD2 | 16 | TGTGCCAACAGCCGATCTAGCGGGGGGGACGTTGAGACCCAGTACTTC | CANSRSSGGDVETQYF
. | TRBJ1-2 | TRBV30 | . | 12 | TGTGCCTGGAACGACAACAACTATGGCTACACCTTC | CAWNDNNYGYTF
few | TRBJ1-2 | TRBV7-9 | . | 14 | TGTGCCAGCAGCCCCCGGGACGGCGAACATGGCTACACCTTC | CASSPRDGEHGYTF
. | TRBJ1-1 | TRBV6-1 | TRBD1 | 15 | TGTGCCAGCAGACCCCGGGACAGACTGAACACTGAGGCTTTCTTT | CASRPRDRLNTEAFF
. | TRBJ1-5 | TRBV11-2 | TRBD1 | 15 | TGTGCCAGCAGCCAATTACAGGGGTCCAATCAGCCCCAGCATTTT | CASSQLQGSNQPQHF
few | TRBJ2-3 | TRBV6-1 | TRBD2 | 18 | TGTGCCAGCAGTTGGCTCGGACTAGCGGGGGGGAGCACAGATACGCAGTATTTT | CASSWLGLAGGSTDTQYF
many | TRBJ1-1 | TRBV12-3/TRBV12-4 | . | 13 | TGTGCCAGCAGTTTACCAGGGGACCCTGAAGCTTTCTTT | CASSLPGDPEAFF
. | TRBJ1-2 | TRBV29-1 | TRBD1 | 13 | TGCAGCGCCCCGATTGACAGGGACGAAGGCTACACCTTC | CSAPIDRDEGYTF
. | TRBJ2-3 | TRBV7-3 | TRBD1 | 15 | TGTGCCAGCAGCTTAACGGGCAGGGGGACAGATACGCAGTATTTT | CASSLTGRGTDTQYF
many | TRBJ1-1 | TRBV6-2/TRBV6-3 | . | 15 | TGTGCCAGCACCCAACGCCGGGGAGGGAACACTGAAGCTTTCTTT | CASTQRRGGNTEAFF
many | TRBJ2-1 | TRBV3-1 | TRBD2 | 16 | TGTGCCAGCAGCCACCTGGGACTAGCGGGGGGGGTTGAGCAGTTCTTC | CASSHLGLAGGVEQFF
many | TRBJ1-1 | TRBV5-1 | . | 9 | TGCGCCAGCAGCTTAATGGCTTTCTTT | CASSLMAFF
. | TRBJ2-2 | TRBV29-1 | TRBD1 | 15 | TGCAGCGTTGAAAGGGGGCCGGCGAACACCGGGGAGCTGTTTTTT | CSVERGPANTGELFF
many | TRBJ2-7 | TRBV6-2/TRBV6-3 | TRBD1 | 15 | TGTGCCAGCAGTCCTTGGACAGGGCGGACCTACGAGCAGTACTTC | CASSPWTGRTYEQYF
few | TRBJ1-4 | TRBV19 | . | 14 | TGTGCCAGTAGTATAGGTTCCGGAAATGAAAAACTGTTTTTT | CASSIGSGNEKLFF
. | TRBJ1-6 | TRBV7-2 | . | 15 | TGTGCCAGCAGCCAAAGAGATCTAGGGAATTCACCCCTCCACTTT | CASSQRDLGNSPLHF
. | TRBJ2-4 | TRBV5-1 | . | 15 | TGCGCCAGCAGCTTTGGGTCCGGAGCCAAAAACATTCAGTACTTC | CASSFGSGAKNIQYF
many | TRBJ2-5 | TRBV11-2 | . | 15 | TGTGCCAGCAACCCTTATCCACAGGGCCAAGAGACCCAGTACTTC | CASNPYPQGQETQYF
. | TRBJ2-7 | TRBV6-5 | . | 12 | TGTGCCAGCAGTTACTCGGTCGGGGGGCAGTACTTC | CASSYSVGGQYF
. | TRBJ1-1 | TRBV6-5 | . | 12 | TGTGCCAGCAGTTTCTCGGGCACTGAAGCTCTCTTT | CASSFSGTEALF